This TCR beta chain emerged from a study of cytomegalovirus exposure and HLA in healthy donors. Study information: Counted in an early data release were 65 million to 100 million unique TCRs from HLA-typed donors. Study-level points and caveats: Certain indistinguishable V segments, among them TRBV6-2 and TRBV6-3, were excluded.

This PCR relied on a set of 60 Vbeta primers and 13 Jbeta primers. The repertoire was sequenced with immunoSEQ multiplex PCR; TCRdb's copy has only in-frame clones and lacks some. This sample's clone table lists roughly 120,000 clones. V shed 4 bases and J shed 2 bases, with 14 bases lying between them. CDR3 length equals 15 residues. CDR1 and CDR2 from the germline V gene are SNHLY and FYNNEI. As concerns this clone: Its antigen is not known.

This TCR came from a man aged 30 to 45 in good health and CMV-seronegative. Sample: PBMCs. This sequence joins TRBV2 and TRBJ1-2; unclear D gene. Here the CDR3 DNA reads TGTGCCAGCAGTGCCCTCCCGGGGTCCAACTATGGCTACACCTTC. Its translation: CASSALPGSNYGYTF.